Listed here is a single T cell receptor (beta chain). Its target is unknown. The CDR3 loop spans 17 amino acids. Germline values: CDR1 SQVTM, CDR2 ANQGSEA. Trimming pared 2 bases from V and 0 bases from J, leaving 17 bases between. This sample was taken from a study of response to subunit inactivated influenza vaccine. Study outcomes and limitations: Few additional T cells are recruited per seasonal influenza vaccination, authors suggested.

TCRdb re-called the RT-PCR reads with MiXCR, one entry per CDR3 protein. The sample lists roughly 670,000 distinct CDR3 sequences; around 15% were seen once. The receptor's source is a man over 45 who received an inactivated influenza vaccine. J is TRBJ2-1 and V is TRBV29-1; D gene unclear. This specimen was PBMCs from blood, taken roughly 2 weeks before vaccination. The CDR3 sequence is CSVEFSQGWSSYNEQFF. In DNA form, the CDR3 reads TGCAGCGTTGAATTCTCCCAAGGGTGGTCCTCCTACAATGAGCAGTTCTTC.